The rows below give T cell receptor beta chains drawn from one sample of a study of cytomegalovirus exposure and HLA in healthy donors. Produced via immunoSEQ multiplex PCR; TCRdb's table is partial and in-frame only. Of 130,000 or so clones listed, roughly 79% were seen once; the top ten hold about 2.4%. Sequencing was performed on PBMCs. These receptors were taken from a woman between 40 and 55 years old in good health and CMV-seronegative. CDR3s leave out the opening cysteine and the closing phenylalanine or tryptophan. The order of the fields is clone size, V gene, J gene, CDR3 protein. Some rows mark clone size as missing; the rest say once, few, many or name a class of expanded clone.

NA,TRBV7-8,TRBJ2-5,ASSPGLAGGLGRETQY
NA,TRBV15,TRBJ2-3,ATSDGTSGTDTQY
once,TRBV10-2,TRBJ2-1,ASNSFRTSGSEQF
NA,TRBV6-1,TRBJ1-1,ASRGFRAGTEAF
NA,TRBV28,TRBJ1-5,ASADRGRPQH
once,TRBV5-1,TRBJ1-6,ASRTGTGNSPLH
few,TRBV11-2,TRBJ2-7,ASSSGLPGAYEQY
NA,TRBV6-6,TRBJ2-1,ASSFGLAGARNEQF
few,TRBV2,TRBJ2-1,ASGGLAANNEQF
once,TRBV14,TRBJ2-1,ASSLGQGRYNEQF